The 21 T cell receptor beta chains in this list originate from one sample, sequenced in a study of T cell responses to AZD1222 COVID-19 vaccine. Only in-frame clones appear in the TCRdb table, and some are missing; sequencing was by immunoSEQ multiplex PCR. Of around 120,000 clones listed, approximately 89% are singletons. Sequencing was performed on peripheral blood, taken on day 0 of AZD1222 vaccination. Source of these receptors: an adult in good health.

The genes are TRBV25-1 and TRBJ1-1; D gene uncertain. Per germline, CDR1 MGHDK and CDR2 SYGVNS. The germline V and J ends were trimmed by 6 bases and 1 base, with 12 bases remaining between them. The CDR3 is made up of 14 amino acids. CDR3 DNA sequence: TGTGCCAGCAGCCCCCGGACGGGGAACACTGAAGCTTTCTTT. Encoded protein: CASSPRTGNTEAFF. Drawing the rest from reference TRBV25-1 and TRBJ1-1, the complete variable domain is EADIYQTPRYLVIGTGKKITLECSQTMGHDKMYWYQQDPGMELHLIHYSYGVNSTEKGDLSSESTVSRIRTEHFPLTLESARPSHTSQYLCASSPRTGNTEAFFGQGTRLTVV.

This clone was observed once. The V gene is TRBV18, the J gene TRBJ2-7; 9 bases line up with TRBD1. Germline V CDR1 and CDR2: KGHSH, LQKENI. Trimming cost V 2 bases and J 2 bases; bases outside gene matches: 4. The CDR3 spans 15 residues. In nucleotides, the CDR3 is TGTGCCAGCTCACCAAACAGGGGGCGAACCTACGAGCAGTACTTC. Translating it yields CASSPNRGRTYEQYF.

The chain has TRBV28 and TRBJ1-2, with unresolved D. CDR1 is MDHEN and CDR2 is SYDVKM in the germline V gene. V lost 1 base to trimming and J lost 6 bases, with 15 bases between them. The CDR3 runs 15 residues. CDR3 bases: TGTGCCAGCAGTTTATCGCCCGCGAGGGTGAATGGCTACACCTTC. Translating gives CASSLSPARVNGYTF.

The V call is TRBV7-7, the J call TRBJ2-1, with 9 bases matching TRBD2. V shed 3 bases and J 7 bases; nucleotides not matched to a gene: 7. Germline loops: CDR1 SSHAT, CDR2 FNYEAQ (reference sequence). The CDR3 has 15 residues. The CDR3 is CASSFGAGGPNEQFF. DNA of the CDR3: TGTGCCAGCAGCTTCGGTGCGGGAGGGCCGAATGAGCAGTTCTTC.

This clone was seen just once. The V gene is TRBV6-4, the J gene TRBJ2-2; TRBD2 matches 9 bases. Germline loops: CDR1 MRHNA, CDR2 SNTAGT. J lost 6 bases, V lost 4 bases, and 12 bases had no gene match. The CDR3 spans 17 residues. The CDR3 bases are TGTGCCAGCAGTGGGGACTACCGGGCGGGAGGGTCCGGGGAGCTGTTTTTT. It yields the protein CASSGDYRAGGSGELFF.

This chain links TRBV9 with TRBJ2-1; D not resolved. The CDR3 extends over 13 amino acids. CDR1 and CDR2 (germline): SGDLS, YYNGEE. Trimming cost V 0 bases and J 6 bases, with 7 bases left between them. The DNA of the CDR3 is TGTGCCAGCAGCGTAGCCGGAGTCAATGAGCAGTTCTTC. This codes for CASSVAGVNEQFF.

The chain is built from TRBV6-5 and TRBJ1-1; D is ambiguous. Germline lookup yields CDR1 MNHEY and CDR2 SVGAGI. V lost 4 bases to trimming and J lost 2 bases, with 11 bases between them. The CDR3 is made up of 14 amino acids. CDR3 bases: TGTGCCAGCAGTTGGGAGGCGGTAAACACTGAAGCTTTCTTT. The encoded protein is CASSWEAVNTEAFF.

V is TRBV5-1 and J is TRBJ2-2; D remains ambiguous. Germline assignment: CDR1 SGHRS and CDR2 YFSETQ. V lost 0 bases to trimming and J lost 3 bases, with 3 bases between them. The CDR3 is 13 amino acids. As DNA, the CDR3 is TGCGCCAGCAGCTTGGCTTACACCGGGGAGCTGTTTTTT. Translating gives CASSLAYTGELFF.

The chain joins TRBV30 to TRBJ1-2; maybe TRBD1 (6 bases). The CDR3 is made up of 14 amino acids. The germline CDR1 and CDR2 sequences are GTSNPN and SVGIG (reference sequence). V lost 0 bases to trimming and J lost 6 bases, with 14 bases between them. The CDR3 bases are TGTGCCTGGAGTGTCTCTGACAGGTACGATGGCTACACCTTC. It specifies CAWSVSDRYDGYTF. The full variable domain, rest sourced from reference TRBV30 and TRBJ1-2, is SQTIHQWPATLVQPVGSPLSLECTVEGTSNPNLYWYRQAAGRGLQLLFYSVGIGQISSEVPQNLSASRPQDRQFILSSKKLLLSDSGFYLCAWSVSDRYDGYTFGSGTRLTVV.

The V gene is TRBV4-1, the J gene TRBJ2-3, with 9 bases fitting TRBD2. The ends lost 1 base at V and 2 bases at J; junction bases unmatched: 7. CDR1 is MGHRA and CDR2 is YSYEKL in the germline V gene. CDR3 size: 17 residues. The CDR3 protein is CASSQVRLAGDTDTQYF. The DNA of the CDR3 is TGCGCCAGCAGCCAAGTTCGCTTAGCGGGGGACACAGATACGCAGTATTTT.

This clone was counted a single time. The chain has TRBV7-9 and TRBJ2-6; the D gene is possibly TRBD1 (6 bases). The CDR3 consists of 16 residues. V shed 4 bases and J shed 2 bases, with 12 bases lying between them. The germline gives CDR1 SEHNR, CDR2 FQNEAQ (reference sequence). Here the CDR3 reads CASSYTQGTGANVLTF. In nucleotides, the CDR3 is TGTGCCAGCAGCTACACACAGGGTACTGGGGCCAACGTCCTGACTTTC. Combining the CDR3 with reference TRBV7-9 and TRBJ2-6 gives the whole variable domain DTGVSQNPRHKITKRGQNVTFRCDPISEHNRLYWYRQTLGQGPEFLTYFQNEAQLEKSRLLSDRFSAERPKGSFSTLEIQRTEQGDSAMYLCASSYTQGTGANVLTFGAGSRLTVL.

This clone appeared a single time. The chain couples TRBV2 to TRBJ2-3, with 12 bases matching TRBD2. The CDR3 is made up of 20 amino acids. V was clipped by 2 bases and J by 2 bases; unmatched bases: 14. Germline CDR1 SNHLY, CDR2 FYNNEI. CDR3 amino acids: CASSEYKLAGGSTLTDTQYF. As DNA, the CDR3 is TGTGCCAGCAGTGAATATAAGCTAGCGGGGGGGTCTACCCTCACAGATACGCAGTATTTT.

Points on this clone: Additional DNA sequences in this sample encode the identical CDR3. V usage is TRBV5-4 and J usage is TRBJ2-1; 8 bases map to TRBD2. CDR3 length: 14 residues. CDR1 is SGHNT and CDR2 is YYREEE in the germline V gene (reference sequence). Germline trimming cut 4 bases from V and 4 bases from J; bases unmatched to any gene: 4. The CDR3 region is CASSLVAGYNEQFF. CDR3 DNA sequence: TGTGCCAGCAGCCTAGTAGCGGGGTACAATGAGCAGTTCTTC.

The chain links TRBV28 to TRBJ1-2; the match to TRBD1 covers 9 bases. The CDR3 loop spans 14 amino acids. Germline lookup yields CDR1 MDHEN and CDR2 SYDVKM. Unmatched junction bases numbered 12, after V lost 8 bases and J lost 8 bases. The CDR3 region is CASDGTGKSWGYTF. The CDR3 DNA is TGTGCCAGCGACGGGACAGGGAAATCGTGGGGCTACACCTTC.

The V and J genes are TRBV7-9 and TRBJ1-2; D remains unclear. Between the trimmed V and J ends, which lost 5 bases and 4 bases, there was a span of 11 bases. The V gene's germline CDR1 is SEHNR and CDR2 FQNEAQ (reference sequence). The length of the CDR3 is 13 residues. CDR3 nucleotides: TGTGCCAGCAGCCGAAGGGCCGCCTATGGCTACACCTTC. It specifies CASSRRAAYGYTF.

The V gene is TRBV5-1, the J gene TRBJ2-6; D might be TRBD2 (5 bases). The CDR3 is 15 residues long. CDR1 and CDR2 from the germline V gene are SGHRS and YFSETQ. V lost 1 base and J lost 1, with 6 bases in between. CDR3 sequence: CASSLPGSGANVLTF. DNA for the CDR3: TGCGCCAGCAGCTTGCCGGGGTCTGGGGCCAACGTCCTGACTTTC.

This clone was seen only once. DNA for the CDR3: TGCGCCAGCAGCCAGGGACGGACGAACACCGGGGAGCTGTTTTTT. It specifies CASSQGRTNTGELFF. The J gene is TRBJ2-2, the V gene TRBV5-1, with D perhaps being TRBD1 or TRBD2 (5 bases each). This CDR3 has 15 residues. CDR1 and CDR2 (germline): SGHRS, YFSETQ. Trimming pared 4 bases from V and 0 bases from J, leaving 10 bases between.

The genes are TRBV5-5 and TRBJ2-7; 9 bases are a match to TRBD1. Germline V gene sequence: CDR1 SGHKS, CDR2 YYEKEE (reference sequence). The CDR3 extends over 14 amino acids. The J segment lost 3 bases and the V segment lost 0 bases, leaving 1 base of the junction unmatched. CDR3 sequence reads: CASSLATGGYEQYF. The CDR3 DNA sequence: TGTGCCAGCAGCTTGGCGACAGGGGGCTACGAGCAGTACTTC.

This chain connects TRBV18 to TRBJ2-1; D remains ambiguous. CDR3 length equals 14 residues. V gave up 0 bases and J gave up 5 bases, with 8 bases separating them. Germline CDR1 is KGHSH and CDR2 is LQKENI. The CDR3 region is CASSPPPANNEQFF. CDR3 sequence (DNA): TGTGCCAGCTCACCACCTCCGGCAAACAATGAGCAGTTCTTC.

On this clone itself: The same CDR3 is also encoded by other DNA sequences in this sample. J is TRBJ1-2 and V is TRBV10-3, with a tentative D call TRBD1 (5 bases). V dropped 0 bases and J dropped 3 bases, with 5 bases sitting between them. This CDR3 is built from 13 residues. CDR1 ENHRY and CDR2 SYGVKD come from the germline V gene. CDR3 nucleotides: TGTGCCATCAGTGAGTCAGGGGACTATGGCTACACCTTC. Translating it yields CAISESGDYGYTF.

The table lists this clone with a count of one. This sequence joins TRBV5-1 and TRBJ2-1; D unclear. The CDR3 covers 11 residues. Germline lookup yields CDR1 SGHRS and CDR2 YFSETQ. Trimming took 2 bases from V and 5 from J, leaving 2 bases between them. Written as DNA, the CDR3 is TGCGCCAGCAGCTTTAACAATGAGCAGTTCTTC. It encodes CASSFNNEQFF.